This is a list of T cell receptor beta chains from one sample in a study of blood T cell repertoires in COVID-19. Sequencing used immunoSEQ multiplex PCR; TCRdb keeps in-frame clones, though not all of them. The table lists about 54,000 clones, 85% of them singletons, with roughly 13% in the top ten. The sequencing sample was made of peripheral blood. The source of these receptors is a human donor in a cohort sampled during active COVID-19. CDR3s include the opening cysteine and the closing phenylalanine or tryptophan. The D gene is left open where the match is weak. Size values are once, few and many counts, or a class for expanded clones, and some rows have none.

D gene: .
clone size: .
V gene: TRBV7-9
J gene: TRBJ1-2
CDR3 protein: CASSSSRGYWYGYTF
CDR3 DNA: TGTGCCAGCAGCTCATCCCGGGGGTACTGGTATGGCTACACCTTC

D gene: TRBD2
clone size: .
V gene: TRBV7-2
J gene: TRBJ2-2
CDR3 protein: CASSSGTSGSLERTGELFF
CDR3 DNA: TGTGCCAGCAGCTCCGGGACTAGCGGGAGCCTCGAGAGAACCGGGGAGCTGTTTTTT

D gene: .
clone size: .
V gene: TRBV7-9
J gene: TRBJ1-1
CDR3 protein: CASSLSLLSTEAFF
CDR3 DNA: TGTGCCAGCAGCTTAAGTCTGTTGAGTACTGAAGCTTTCTTT

D gene: TRBD1
clone size: few
V gene: TRBV30
J gene: TRBJ1-2
CDR3 protein: CAWRPTGGNYGYTF
CDR3 DNA: TGTGCCTGGAGGCCGACAGGGGGTAACTATGGCTACACCTTC

D gene: TRBD1
clone size: .
V gene: TRBV19
J gene: TRBJ1-5
CDR3 protein: CASSFDRVGVGPQHF
CDR3 DNA: TGTGCCAGTAGTTTCGACAGGGTTGGGGTTGGGCCCCAGCATTTT

D gene: TRBD2
clone size: once
V gene: TRBV19
J gene: TRBJ2-2
CDR3 protein: CASSIGFMRTSGINTGELFF
CDR3 DNA: TGTGCCAGTAGTATAGGCTTTATGCGGACTAGCGGGATTAACACCGGGGAGCTGTTTTTT

D gene: TRBD2
clone size: .
V gene: TRBV27
J gene: TRBJ2-1
CDR3 protein: CASSFGTSPSSYNEQFF
CDR3 DNA: TGTGCCAGCAGTTTCGGGACTAGCCCTAGCTCCTACAATGAGCAGTTCTTC

D gene: .
clone size: once
V gene: TRBV5-1
J gene: TRBJ2-3
CDR3 protein: CASSLSESTDTQYF
CDR3 DNA: TGCGCCAGCAGCTTGAGCGAAAGCACAGATACGCAGTATTTT

D gene: TRBD2
clone size: .
V gene: TRBV11-2
J gene: TRBJ2-1
CDR3 protein: CASSFIAGGYNEQFF
CDR3 DNA: TGTGCCAGCAGCTTTATAGCGGGAGGATACAATGAGCAGTTCTTC

D gene: TRBD2
clone size: .
V gene: TRBV18
J gene: TRBJ2-1
CDR3 protein: CASLPSGSSYNEQFF
CDR3 DNA: TGTGCCAGCTTACCTAGCGGAAGCTCCTACAATGAGCAGTTCTTC

D gene: TRBD1
clone size: .
V gene: TRBV9
J gene: TRBJ2-4
CDR3 protein: CASSAPGTGDKNIQYF
CDR3 DNA: TGTGCCAGCAGCGCTCCCGGGACAGGAGACAAAAACATTCAGTACTTC

D gene: TRBD2
clone size: .
V gene: TRBV18
J gene: TRBJ2-7
CDR3 protein: CASSPLASGLKEQYF
CDR3 DNA: TGTGCCAGCTCTCCGTTGGCTAGCGGTCTCAAGGAGCAGTACTTC

D gene: .
clone size: .
V gene: TRBV14
J gene: TRBJ1-1
CDR3 protein: CASSQALGAAEAFF
CDR3 DNA: TGTGCCAGCAGCCAAGCTTTAGGGGCGGCTGAAGCTTTCTTT

D gene: .
clone size: few
V gene: TRBV27
J gene: TRBJ2-1
CDR3 protein: CASSFQYPPSYNEQFF
CDR3 DNA: TGTGCCAGCAGTTTTCAGTATCCCCCCTCCTACAATGAGCAGTTCTTC

D gene: .
clone size: .
V gene: TRBV15
J gene: TRBJ1-1
CDR3 protein: CATSRDPLSGNTEAFF
CDR3 DNA: TGTGCCACCAGCAGAGATCCTCTATCAGGGAACACTGAAGCTTTCTTT

D gene: TRBD1
clone size: .
V gene: TRBV28
J gene: TRBJ2-7
CDR3 protein: CASRLTGDHEQYF
CDR3 DNA: TGTGCCAGCAGGCTGACAGGGGACCACGAGCAGTACTTC

D gene: .
clone size: few
V gene: TRBV6-6
J gene: TRBJ2-7
CDR3 protein: CASSYSGNTYEQYF
CDR3 DNA: TGTGCCAGCAGTTACTCGGGCAATACCTACGAGCAGTACTTC

D gene: .
clone size: .
V gene: TRBV7-8
J gene: TRBJ1-2
CDR3 protein: CASSLAPGNVLNYGYTF
CDR3 DNA: TGTGCCAGCAGCTTAGCGCCAGGGAACGTTCTCAACTATGGCTACACCTTC

D gene: .
clone size: .
V gene: TRBV7-6
J gene: TRBJ2-1
CDR3 protein: CASSLGLQATYNEQFF
CDR3 DNA: TGTGCCAGCAGCTTGGGCCTTCAGGCTACCTACAATGAGCAGTTCTTC

D gene: .
clone size: .
V gene: TRBV7-9
J gene: TRBJ1-4
CDR3 protein: CASSPPTGIGEKLFF
CDR3 DNA: TGTGCCAGCAGCCCCCCCACAGGGATCGGTGAAAAACTGTTTTTT

D gene: .
clone size: .
V gene: TRBV9
J gene: TRBJ1-6
CDR3 protein: CASSVGGIGSPLHF
CDR3 DNA: TGTGCCAGCAGCGTAGGAGGGATCGGTTCACCCCTCCACTTT

D gene: TRBD2
clone size: .
V gene: TRBV18
J gene: TRBJ2-1
CDR3 protein: CASSRTSGSYNEQFF
CDR3 DNA: TGTGCCAGCTCACGTACTAGCGGGAGTTACAATGAGCAGTTCTTC

D gene: TRBD2
clone size: .
V gene: TRBV29-1
J gene: TRBJ2-3
CDR3 protein: CSGGRAGDSDTQYF
CDR3 DNA: TGCAGCGGAGGTCGGGCGGGAGACTCAGATACGCAGTATTTT

D gene: TRBD2
clone size: once
V gene: TRBV28
J gene: TRBJ2-7
CDR3 protein: CASSLPGLAGASYEQYF
CDR3 DNA: TGTGCCAGCAGTTTACCGGGACTAGCGGGAGCCTCCTACGAGCAGTACTTC

D gene: .
clone size: .
V gene: TRBV10-2
J gene: TRBJ1-5
CDR3 protein: CASSGGGQGNQPQHF
CDR3 DNA: TGCGCCAGCAGTGGGGGGGGGCAGGGCAATCAGCCCCAGCATTTT

D gene: .
clone size: .
V gene: TRBV20-1
J gene: TRBJ1-5
CDR3 protein: CSASIGNQPQHF
CDR3 DNA: TGCAGTGCTAGTATCGGGAATCAGCCCCAGCATTTT

D gene: TRBD1
clone size: few
V gene: TRBV7-2
J gene: TRBJ1-5
CDR3 protein: CASSSSTGPSNQPQHF
CDR3 DNA: TGTGCCAGCAGCTCCTCGACAGGGCCAAGCAATCAGCCCCAGCATTTT

D gene: TRBD2
clone size: .
V gene: TRBV7-2
J gene: TRBJ2-1
CDR3 protein: CASSFTGTSDNEQFF
CDR3 DNA: TGTGCCAGCAGCTTTACCGGGACTAGCGACAATGAGCAGTTCTTC

D gene: .
clone size: .
V gene: TRBV6-5
J gene: TRBJ1-3
CDR3 protein: CASGQRSGNTIYF
CDR3 DNA: TGTGCCAGTGGACAGAGATCTGGAAACACCATATATTTT

D gene: .
clone size: .
V gene: TRBV12-5
J gene: TRBJ1-4
CDR3 protein: CASGFRWRGSYYGEKLFF
CDR3 DNA: TGTGCTAGTGGTTTCCGGTGGAGGGGTTCTTACTATGGTGAAAAACTGTTTTTT

D gene: TRBD1
clone size: .
V gene: TRBV5-1
J gene: TRBJ2-5
CDR3 protein: CASSKPGQGKETQYF
CDR3 DNA: TGCGCCAGCAGTAAACCGGGACAGGGGAAAGAGACCCAGTACTTC

D gene: .
clone size: .
V gene: TRBV28
J gene: TRBJ2-2
CDR3 protein: CASSTGGRGHTGELFF
CDR3 DNA: TGTGCCAGCAGTACGGGCGGCAGGGGTCACACCGGGGAGCTGTTTTTT

D gene: TRBD1
clone size: once
V gene: TRBV18
J gene: TRBJ2-7
CDR3 protein: CASSRTTGQGSVALSYEQYF
CDR3 DNA: TGTGCCAGCTCACGGACCACGGGACAGGGGAGCGTAGCCCTATCCTACGAGCAGTACTTC

D gene: .
clone size: .
V gene: TRBV6-2/TRBV6-3
J gene: TRBJ2-7
CDR3 protein: CASSPGARSSYEQYF
CDR3 DNA: TGTGCCAGCAGTCCAGGGGCCCGGAGCTCCTACGAGCAGTACTTC

D gene: .
clone size: .
V gene: TRBV11-1
J gene: TRBJ2-5
CDR3 protein: CASSRGRETQYF
CDR3 DNA: TGTGCCAGCAGCCGGGGGAGGGAGACCCAGTACTTC

D gene: .
clone size: .
V gene: TRBV4-3
J gene: TRBJ1-3
CDR3 protein: CASSQVRGNTIYF
CDR3 DNA: TGCGCCAGCAGCCAAGTTAGGGGGAACACCATATATTTT

D gene: .
clone size: .
V gene: TRBV24-1
J gene: TRBJ1-5
CDR3 protein: CATSDSLNQPQHF
CDR3 DNA: TGTGCCACCAGTGATTCCCTCAATCAGCCCCAGCATTTT